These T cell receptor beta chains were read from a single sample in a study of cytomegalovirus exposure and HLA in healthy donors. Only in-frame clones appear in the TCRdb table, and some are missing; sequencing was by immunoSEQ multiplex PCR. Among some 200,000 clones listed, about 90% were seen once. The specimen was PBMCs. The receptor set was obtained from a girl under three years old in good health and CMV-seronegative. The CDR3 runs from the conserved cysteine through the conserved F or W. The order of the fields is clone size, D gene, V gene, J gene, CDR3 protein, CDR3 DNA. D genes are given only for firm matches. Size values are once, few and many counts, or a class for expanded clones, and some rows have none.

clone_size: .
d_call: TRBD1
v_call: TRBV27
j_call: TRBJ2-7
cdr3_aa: CASSLSGQIYEQYF
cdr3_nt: TGTGCCAGCAGTTTATCGGGACAGATCTACGAGCAGTACTTC

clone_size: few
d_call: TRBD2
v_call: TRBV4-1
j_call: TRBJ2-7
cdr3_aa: CASSRNYGGSYEQYF
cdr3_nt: TGCGCCAGCAGCCGAAACTACGGGGGGTCCTACGAGCAGTACTTC

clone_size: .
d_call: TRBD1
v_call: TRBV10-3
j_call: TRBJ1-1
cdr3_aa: CAMGGQGNTEAFF
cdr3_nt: TGTGCCATGGGGGGACAGGGGAACACTGAAGCTTTCTTT

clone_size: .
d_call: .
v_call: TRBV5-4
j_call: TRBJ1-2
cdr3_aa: CASSSWRDYGYTF
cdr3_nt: TGTGCCAGCAGCTCGTGGCGGGACTATGGCTACACCTTC

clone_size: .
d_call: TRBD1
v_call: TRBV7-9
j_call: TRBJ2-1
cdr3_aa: CASSLGGTGLVDNEQFF
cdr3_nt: TGTGCCAGCAGCTTAGGCGGGACAGGCCTGGTGGACAATGAGCAGTTCTTC

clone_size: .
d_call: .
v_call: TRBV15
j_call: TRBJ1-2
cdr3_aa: CATSGAGGDYGYTF
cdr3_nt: TGTGCCACCAGCGGCGCGGGGGGGGACTATGGCTACACCTTC

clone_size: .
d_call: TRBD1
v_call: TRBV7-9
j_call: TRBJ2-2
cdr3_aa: CASSLEGGSPLFF
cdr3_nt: TGTGCCAGCAGCTTAGAAGGGGGCAGTCCGCTGTTTTTT

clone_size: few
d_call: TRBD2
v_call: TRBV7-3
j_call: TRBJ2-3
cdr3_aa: CASSRSGTADTQYF
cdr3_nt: TGTGCCAGCAGCCGAAGCGGGACGGCAGATACGCAGTATTTT

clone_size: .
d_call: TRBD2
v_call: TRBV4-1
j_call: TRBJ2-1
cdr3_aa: CASSRRTSGGSNEQFF
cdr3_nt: TGCGCCAGCAGCCGACGGACTAGCGGGGGGTCTAATGAGCAGTTCTTC

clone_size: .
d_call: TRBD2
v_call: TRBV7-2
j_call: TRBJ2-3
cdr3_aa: CASSHGTSGTDTQYF
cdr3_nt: TGTGCCAGCAGCCACGGGACTAGCGGCACAGATACGCAGTATTTT

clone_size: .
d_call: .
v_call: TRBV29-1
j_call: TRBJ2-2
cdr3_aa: CSVDPPGVNTGELFF
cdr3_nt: TGCAGCGTAGATCCTCCGGGAGTTAACACCGGGGAGCTGTTTTTT

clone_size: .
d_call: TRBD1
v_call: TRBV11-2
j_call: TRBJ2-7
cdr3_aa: CASSLVMGRRGLYEQYF
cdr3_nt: TGTGCCAGCAGCTTAGTGATGGGTCGCAGGGGGCTCTACGAGCAGTACTTC

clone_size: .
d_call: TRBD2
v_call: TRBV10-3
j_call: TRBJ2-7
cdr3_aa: CAISVPSGGASGYEQYF
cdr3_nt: TGTGCCATCAGTGTTCCTAGCGGGGGGGCCTCTGGTTACGAGCAGTACTTC

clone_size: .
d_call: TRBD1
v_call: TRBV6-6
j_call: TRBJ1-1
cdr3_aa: CASSWDSNTEAFF
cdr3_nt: TGTGCCAGCAGTTGGGACAGCAACACTGAAGCTTTCTTT

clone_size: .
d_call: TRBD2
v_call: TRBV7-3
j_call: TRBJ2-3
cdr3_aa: CASSSRGGRADTQYF
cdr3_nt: TGTGCCAGCAGCTCGCGGGGGGGCCGGGCAGATACGCAGTATTTT

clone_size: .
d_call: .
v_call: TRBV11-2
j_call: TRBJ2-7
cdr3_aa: CASSFGLDEQYF
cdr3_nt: TGTGCCAGCAGCTTCGGACTTGACGAGCAGTACTTC

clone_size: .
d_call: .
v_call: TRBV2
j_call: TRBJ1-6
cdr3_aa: CASSVRSSGDSPLHF
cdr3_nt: TGTGCCAGCAGCGTCAGGTCTTCGGGGGATTCACCCCTCCACTTT

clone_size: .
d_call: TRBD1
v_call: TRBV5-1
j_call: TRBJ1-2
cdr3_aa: CASSSGGGYGYTF
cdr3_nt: TGCGCCAGCAGCTCAGGGGGCGGCTATGGCTACACCTTC

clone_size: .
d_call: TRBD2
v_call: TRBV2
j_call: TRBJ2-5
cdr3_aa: CASSDAGGLGETQYF
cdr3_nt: TGTGCCAGCAGTGACGCGGGGGGGCTTGGGGAGACCCAGTACTTC

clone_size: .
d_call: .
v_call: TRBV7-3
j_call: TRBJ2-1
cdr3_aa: CASSLTTGYNEQFF
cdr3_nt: TGTGCCAGCAGCTTAACCACAGGGTACAATGAGCAGTTCTTC

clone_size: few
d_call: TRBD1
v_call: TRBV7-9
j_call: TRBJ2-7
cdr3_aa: CASSYRDRVGAYEQYF
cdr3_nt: TGTGCCAGCAGCTACCGGGACAGGGTAGGAGCCTACGAGCAGTACTTC

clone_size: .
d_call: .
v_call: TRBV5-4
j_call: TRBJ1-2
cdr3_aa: CASSPGGNYGYTF
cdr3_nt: TGTGCCAGCAGCCCCGGAGGGAACTATGGCTACACCTTC

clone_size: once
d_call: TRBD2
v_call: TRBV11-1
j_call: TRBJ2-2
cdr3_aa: CASSLLTSGGAGELFF
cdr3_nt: TGTGCCAGCAGCCTTCTGACTAGCGGGGGAGCCGGGGAGCTGTTTTTT

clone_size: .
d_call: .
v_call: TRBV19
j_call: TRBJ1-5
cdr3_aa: CASRYGSNSNQPQHF
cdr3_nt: TGTGCCAGTAGGTACGGGAGCAATAGCAATCAGCCCCAGCATTTT

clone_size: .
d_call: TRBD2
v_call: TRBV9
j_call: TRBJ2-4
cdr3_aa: CASSVSGGASAKNIQYF
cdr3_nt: TGTGCCAGCAGCGTAAGCGGGGGGGCCAGTGCCAAAAACATTCAGTACTTC

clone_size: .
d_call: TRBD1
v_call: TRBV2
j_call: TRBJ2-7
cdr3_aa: CASSPQGAGEQYF
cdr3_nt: TGTGCCAGCAGTCCACAGGGGGCCGGCGAGCAGTACTTC

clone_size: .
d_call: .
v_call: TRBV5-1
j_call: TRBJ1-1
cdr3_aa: CASSLDRALNTEAFF
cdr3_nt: TGCGCCAGCAGCTTGGACAGGGCTCTGAACACTGAAGCTTTCTTT

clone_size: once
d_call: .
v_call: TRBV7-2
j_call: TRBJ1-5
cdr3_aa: CASSLRGSNQPQHF
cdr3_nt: TGTGCCAGCAGCTTAAGAGGCAGCAATCAGCCCCAGCATTTT

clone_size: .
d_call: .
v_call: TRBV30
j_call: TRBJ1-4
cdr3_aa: CAWSEGITNEKLFF
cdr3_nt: TGTGCCTGGAGTGAGGGGATAACTAATGAAAAACTGTTTTTT

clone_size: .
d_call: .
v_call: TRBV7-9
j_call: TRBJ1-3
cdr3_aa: CASSSTASGNTIYF
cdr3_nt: TGTGCCAGCAGCTCGACAGCCTCTGGAAACACCATATATTTT

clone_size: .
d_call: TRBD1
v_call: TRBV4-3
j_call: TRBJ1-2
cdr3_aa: CAIPPQSPGQTYGYTF
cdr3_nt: TGCGCCATCCCCCCCCAATCTCCGGGACAGACCTATGGCTACACCTTC

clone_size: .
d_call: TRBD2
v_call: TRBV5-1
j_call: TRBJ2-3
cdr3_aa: CASSLSGGPDTQYF
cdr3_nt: TGCGCCAGCAGCTTGAGCGGGGGGCCAGATACGCAGTATTTT

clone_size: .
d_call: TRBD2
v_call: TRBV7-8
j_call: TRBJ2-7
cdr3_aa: CASSNAGLAGGPTYEQYF
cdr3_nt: TGTGCCAGCAGCAACGCGGGACTAGCGGGGGGCCCCACCTACGAGCAGTACTTC

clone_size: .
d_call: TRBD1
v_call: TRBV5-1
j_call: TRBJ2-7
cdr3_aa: CASSSRQGQREQYF
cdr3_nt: TGCGCCAGCAGCTCCCGACAGGGGCAGCGTGAGCAGTACTTC

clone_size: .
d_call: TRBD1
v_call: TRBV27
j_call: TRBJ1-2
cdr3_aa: CASSPMTGVSGYTF
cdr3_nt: TGTGCCAGCAGTCCAATGACAGGGGTGAGTGGCTACACCTTC

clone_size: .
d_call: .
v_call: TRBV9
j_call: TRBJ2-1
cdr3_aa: CASSLKKDSQNEQFF
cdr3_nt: TGTGCCAGCAGCCTTAAAAAGGACTCCCAGAATGAGCAGTTCTTC

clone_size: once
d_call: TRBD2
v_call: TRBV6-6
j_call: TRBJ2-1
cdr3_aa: CASSYGRGGGNEQFF
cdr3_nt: TGTGCCAGCAGTTATGGGCGGGGGGGAGGGAATGAGCAGTTCTTC

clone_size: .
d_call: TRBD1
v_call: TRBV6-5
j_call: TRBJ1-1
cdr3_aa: CASSPATGIAPEAFF
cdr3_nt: TGTGCCAGCAGTCCAGCGACAGGGATCGCGCCTGAAGCTTTCTTT

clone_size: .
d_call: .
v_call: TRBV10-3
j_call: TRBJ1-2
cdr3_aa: CAISESGLNYGYTF
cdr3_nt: TGTGCCATCAGTGAGTCGGGACTGAACTATGGCTACACCTTC

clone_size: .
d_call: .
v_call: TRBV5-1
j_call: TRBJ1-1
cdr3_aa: CASSSGGMNTEAFF
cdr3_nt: TGCGCCAGCAGCTCGGGAGGAATGAACACTGAAGCTTTCTTT

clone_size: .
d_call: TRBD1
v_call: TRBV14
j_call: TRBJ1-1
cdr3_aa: CASSHRGQGEAFF
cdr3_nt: TGTGCCAGCAGCCATAGAGGACAGGGCGAAGCTTTCTTT

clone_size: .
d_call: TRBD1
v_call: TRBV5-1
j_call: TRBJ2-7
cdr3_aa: CASSLSRDSYEQYF
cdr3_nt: TGCGCCAGCAGCTTGTCTCGGGACAGCTACGAGCAGTACTTC

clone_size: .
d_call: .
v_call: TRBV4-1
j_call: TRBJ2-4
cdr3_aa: CASSPPTAGRAKNIQYF
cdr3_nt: TGCGCCAGCAGCCCCCCTACGGCAGGGAGGGCCAAAAACATTCAGTACTTC

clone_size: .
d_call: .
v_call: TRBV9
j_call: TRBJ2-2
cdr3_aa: CASSHPGRGLNTGELFF
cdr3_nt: TGTGCCAGCAGCCATCCTGGACGGGGACTGAACACCGGGGAGCTGTTTTTT

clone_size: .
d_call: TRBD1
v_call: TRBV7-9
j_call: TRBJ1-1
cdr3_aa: CASSARQGLRGTEAFF
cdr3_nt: TGTGCCAGCAGCGCCCGACAGGGGCTCCGGGGCACTGAAGCTTTCTTT

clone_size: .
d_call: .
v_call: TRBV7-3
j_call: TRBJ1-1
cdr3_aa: CASSPGRTANTEAFF
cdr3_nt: TGTGCCAGCAGCCCCGGTCGTACAGCCAACACTGAAGCTTTCTTT

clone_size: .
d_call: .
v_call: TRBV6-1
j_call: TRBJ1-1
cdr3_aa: CASSELVTAMNTEAFF
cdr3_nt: TGTGCCAGCAGTGAACTTGTGACAGCAATGAACACTGAAGCTTTCTTT

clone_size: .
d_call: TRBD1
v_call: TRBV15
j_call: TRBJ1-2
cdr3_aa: CATSPGTATNYGYTF
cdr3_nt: TGTGCCACCAGTCCCGGGACAGCCACTAACTATGGCTACACCTTC

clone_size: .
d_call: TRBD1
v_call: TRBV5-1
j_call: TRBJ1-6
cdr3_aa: CASSTGTGEDSPLHF
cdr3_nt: TGCGCCAGCAGCACTGGGACAGGGGAAGACTCACCCCTCCACTTT